A selection of T cell receptor beta chains follows, all from one sample in a study of neurological immune-mediated disorders. Each CDR3 protein is one row after TCRdb ran MiXCR on the 5' RACE reads. The sample carries around 78,000 distinct CDR3 sequences, about a sixth recorded once. The specimen was PBMCs. These receptors originate from a woman in her thirties or forties in good health. Both conserved end residues are part of each CDR3. The order of the fields is J gene, clone size, D gene, V gene, CDR3 protein. D genes are given only for firm matches. Only part of the rows carry a size: once, few, many, or a class if the clone is expanded.

J: TRBJ2-2; size: many; D: -; V: TRBV7-9; CDR3: CASSLASGSANTGELFF
J: TRBJ2-5; size: -; D: -; V: TRBV18; CDR3: CASSPPIGRETQYF
J: TRBJ2-1; size: many; D: TRBD2; V: TRBV7-2; CDR3: CASSTRLAGAGYNEQFF
J: TRBJ1-1; size: once; D: -; V: TRBV6-2/TRBV6-3; CDR3: CASLSWGHSNTEAFF
J: TRBJ1-6; size: many; D: -; V: TRBV20-1; CDR3: CSARAASTLNSPLHF
J: TRBJ2-6; size: many; D: -; V: TRBV20-1; CDR3: CSASLANVLTF
J: TRBJ1-5; size: many; D: -; V: TRBV20-1; CDR3: CSARASGSQPQHF
J: TRBJ2-5; size: many; D: -; V: TRBV2; CDR3: CASREGETQYF
J: TRBJ1-4; size: many; D: -; V: TRBV29-1; CDR3: CSVLGPGTNEKLFF
J: TRBJ1-2; size: many; D: -; V: TRBV7-3; CDR3: CASTSGDYGYTF
J: TRBJ1-1; size: many; D: -; V: TRBV5-1; CDR3: CASSYDLANTEAFF
J: TRBJ2-2; size: many; D: -; V: TRBV5-1; CDR3: CASSLAPLDTGELFF
J: TRBJ2-1; size: -; D: -; V: TRBV11-2; CDR3: CASSFGLALDEQFF
J: TRBJ2-3; size: many; D: TRBD2; V: TRBV5-1; CDR3: CASAPGLAGADTDTQYF
J: TRBJ2-1; size: many; D: -; V: TRBV5-1; CDR3: CASSLSVPSSYNEQFF
J: TRBJ2-5; size: -; D: TRBD2; V: TRBV20-1; CDR3: CSAKLAGGFGETQYF
J: TRBJ2-1; size: many; D: TRBD2; V: TRBV6-2/TRBV6-3; CDR3: CASSSGTSISEQFF
J: TRBJ1-1; size: many; D: TRBD1; V: TRBV5-1; CDR3: CASSSRGQGSEAFF
J: TRBJ2-5; size: few; D: -; V: TRBV20-1; CDR3: CSGAGATQETQYF
J: TRBJ2-1; size: many; D: TRBD2; V: TRBV12-3/TRBV12-4; CDR3: CASLGLAGGGSSYNEQFF
J: TRBJ2-3; size: many; D: -; V: TRBV4-3; CDR3: CASSQDDGELDTQYF
J: TRBJ1-1; size: many; D: TRBD1; V: TRBV28; CDR3: CASSPGGMNTEAFF
J: TRBJ1-2; size: many; D: -; V: TRBV11-1; CDR3: CASSGRQNYGYTF
J: TRBJ2-2; size: many; D: -; V: TRBV6-6; CDR3: CASSYSTGRLYTGELFF
J: TRBJ1-4; size: -; D: -; V: TRBV5-1; CDR3: CANSVGTINEKLFF
J: TRBJ2-7; size: many; D: -; V: TRBV10-3; CDR3: CAISEGRGDEQYF
J: TRBJ2-1; size: many; D: TRBD1; V: TRBV6-2/TRBV6-3; CDR3: CASRGQGVLGEQFF
J: TRBJ2-3; size: many; D: TRBD2; V: TRBV5-1; CDR3: CASSDGLASDTQYF
J: TRBJ1-2; size: -; D: -; V: TRBV20-1; CDR3: CSARELMKGRTDDNYGYTF
J: TRBJ2-4; size: many; D: -; V: TRBV7-2; CDR3: CASSSGGDRVQESYF
J: TRBJ2-1; size: -; D: -; V: TRBV24-1; CDR3: CATSDGPGTRGRNEKFF
J: TRBJ1-6; size: many; D: -; V: TRBV6-2/TRBV6-3; CDR3: CASSTQSTRNSPLHF
J: TRBJ2-1; size: many; D: TRBD2; V: TRBV5-1; CDR3: CASSSVYGGGAENEQFF
J: TRBJ1-1; size: -; D: -; V: TRBV5-1; CDR3: CASVGKGQVVNTEAFF
J: TRBJ2-3; size: many; D: -; V: TRBV6-2/TRBV6-3; CDR3: CASRTTWEDTQYF
J: TRBJ2-5; size: many; D: -; V: TRBV4-3; CDR3: CASSQEDQGTKSQETQYF
J: TRBJ2-2; size: many; D: TRBD2; V: TRBV5-1; CDR3: CASAAGAHTGELFF
J: TRBJ1-2; size: many; D: -; V: TRBV5-6; CDR3: CASSQGSGTANYGYTF
J: TRBJ2-3; size: once; D: -; V: TRBV11-3; CDR3: CASGTPDTQYF
J: TRBJ1-1; size: many; D: TRBD1; V: TRBV6-6; CDR3: CASSPITGGTEAFF
J: TRBJ1-5; size: many; D: -; V: TRBV6-6; CDR3: CASSVQQEPQHF
J: TRBJ2-7; size: many; D: -; V: TRBV20-1; CDR3: CSASRRTYEQYF
J: TRBJ2-1; size: many; D: TRBD2; V: TRBV5-8; CDR3: CASSLAGLTTHEQFF
J: TRBJ2-5; size: many; D: -; V: TRBV28; CDR3: CASSLIGETQYF
J: TRBJ2-3; size: many; D: TRBD2; V: TRBV4-3; CDR3: CASSQQAGGPDTQYF
J: TRBJ1-3; size: many; D: -; V: TRBV5-1; CDR3: CASSLERQRDSGNTIYF